What follows describes a single T cell receptor (beta chain). What it binds is unknown. These data are taken from a study of T cells in narcolepsy. Study overall: Healthy controls were enrolled alongside patients with narcolepsy type 1 or type 2.

The assay was immunoSEQ multiplex PCR, and TCRdb's table has in-frame clones only and misses some. The table has about 40,000 clones, approximately 88% seen once; the top ten hold 1% to 1.5%. Study-level points and caveats: Blood of same and different patients, but not healthy controls, reportedly held recurring autoreactive clonotypes. Same-patient CSF and blood CD4+ T cell clonotypes included HCRT-specific and TRIB2-specific autoreactive ones. In some patient and control memory CD4+ samples, autoreactive clones were absent.

Specimen: CD45RA- memory CD4+ T cells from PBMCs. This TCR came from a human donor with narcolepsy.

The CDR3 here is CSGSDTDTQYF. For the CDR3, the DNA is TGCAGTGGCTCGGACACAGATACGCAGTATTTT. The gene calls are TRBV20-1 and TRBJ2-3; no firm D call. The CDR3 sequence is 11 residues long. Per the germline V gene, CDR1 is DFQATT and CDR2 is SNEGSKA (reference sequence). Between the trimmed V and J ends, which lost 7 bases and 2 bases, there was a span of 7 bases.